Listed below are T cell receptor beta chains from one sample, sequenced in a study of T cell repertoires in cytomegalovirus infection. TCRdb re-analysed the reads in MiXCR, keeping a single row per CDR3 protein. The table lists hundreds of thousands of distinct CDR3 sequences, 24% of them singletons, with 6.5% to 10% in the top ten. The sample was CD8+ T cells from PBMCs. Every receptor here comes from a human donor in good health (CMV status not recorded). Some clones in this sample may be carry-over from other donors' samples. CDR3s include the opening cysteine and the closing phenylalanine or tryptophan. The D gene is left open where the match is weak. A row's size may be missing; if present it is once, few, many or a size class.

cdr3_aa	cdr3_nt	v_call	j_call	cdr3_length	d_call	clone_size
CASSPNSLPLYNEQFF	TGTGCCAGCAGCCCAAATAGTCTGCCCCTCTACAATGAGCAGTTCTTC	TRBV11-1	TRBJ2-1	16	.	.
CASSYSERAKNIQYF	TGTGCCAGCAGTTACTCGGAGAGAGCCAAAAACATTCAGTACTTC	TRBV6-2/TRBV6-3	TRBJ2-4	15	.	.
CASSLSGVNSPLHF	TGTGCCAGCAGTTTATCAGGGGTAAATTCACCCCTCCACTTT	TRBV27	TRBJ1-6	14	.	.
CASSSGTSRGETQYF	TGTGCCAGCAGTTCCGGGACTAGCAGGGGAGAGACCCAGTACTTC	TRBV6-2/TRBV6-3	TRBJ2-5	15	TRBD2	many
CSARDPRTTRAGANVLTF	TGCAGTGCTAGAGATCCCCGGACAACTAGGGCTGGGGCCAACGTCCTGACTTTC	TRBV20-1	TRBJ2-6	18	.	few
CATGEGVGYTF	TGTGCCACCGGGGAAGGTGTCGGCTACACCTTC	TRBV15	TRBJ1-2	11	.	.
CASSSTQKSSTDTQYF	TGTGCCAGCAGCTCCACTCAGAAGTCTAGCACAGATACGCAGTATTTT	TRBV7-6	TRBJ2-3	16	.	.
CASSFDPTEQYF	TGTGCCAGCAGTTTTGACCCAACAGAGCAGTACTTC	TRBV12-3/TRBV12-4	TRBJ2-7	12	.	many
CSAPWTATNEKLFF	TGCAGTGCTCCCTGGACAGCAACTAATGAAAAACTGTTTTTT	TRBV20-1	TRBJ1-4	14	.	few
CSVEMSDEQFF	TGCAGCGTTGAAATGTCGGACGAGCAGTTCTTC	TRBV29-1	TRBJ2-1	11	.	.
CASSRGPQNEQFF	TGTGCCAGTAGCAGGGGCCCCCAGAATGAGCAGTTCTTC	TRBV2	TRBJ2-1	13	.	.
CASSSTGVEGYTF	TGTGCCAGCAGCTCCACAGGGGTAGAGGGCTACACCTTC	TRBV7-2	TRBJ1-2	13	TRBD1	many
CASSLALAGAQHF	TGTGCCAGCAGTTTAGCGTTGGCAGGAGCCCAGCATTTT	TRBV12-3/TRBV12-4	TRBJ1-5	13	.	many
CASSLRAGRYQETQYF	TGTGCCAGCAGTCTAAGGGCGGGGAGATACCAAGAGACCCAGTACTTC	TRBV6-1	TRBJ2-5	16	.	.
CASSFGRDTQYF	TGTGCCAGCAGTTTCGGGAGAGATACGCAGTATTTT	TRBV12-3/TRBV12-4	TRBJ2-3	12	.	many
CASSQEGQAGGSSYNSPLHF	TGTGCCAGCAGCCAAGAAGGGCAGGCCGGCGGGAGCTCCTATAATTCACCCCTCCACTTT	TRBV14	TRBJ1-6	20	.	few
CASVSVAGAGETQYF	TGTGCCAGCGTGTCGGTAGCGGGGGCTGGGGAGACCCAGTACTTC	TRBV2	TRBJ2-5	15	TRBD2	few
CAIGTGGSKDTQYF	TGTGCCATCGGGACAGGGGGATCGAAAGATACGCAGTATTTT	TRBV10-3	TRBJ2-3	14	TRBD1	many
CASSNRERNSPLHF	TGTGCCAGTAGTAACCGGGAGAGGAATTCACCCCTCCACTTT	TRBV19	TRBJ1-6	14	.	many
CSARPLQGGVDGYTF	TGCAGTGCTAGACCCTTACAGGGTGGGGTAGATGGCTACACCTTC	TRBV20-1	TRBJ1-2	15	.	few
CASSLEGGGLNSPLHF	TGTGCCAGCAGCTTAGAAGGAGGGGGGCTGAATTCACCCCTCCACTTT	TRBV7-9	TRBJ1-6	16	.	many
CSVPTPPARGYTF	TGCAGCGTTCCAACCCCGCCAGCGCGTGGCTACACCTTC	TRBV29-1	TRBJ1-2	13	.	.
CASSYVSGNEAFF	TGTGCCAGCAGTTACGTTTCGGGGAACGAAGCTTTCTTT	TRBV6-5	TRBJ1-1	13	.	.
CASSTDSDNEQFF	TGTGCCAGCAGCACGGACTCAGACAATGAGCAGTTCTTC	TRBV9	TRBJ2-1	13	.	few
CASSLLGLDQPQHF	TGTGCCAGCAGCTTACTAGGGCTCGATCAGCCCCAGCATTTT	TRBV7-9	TRBJ1-5	14	.	few
CASSPPLDEQFF	TGTGCCAGCAGCCCCCCCTTGGATGAGCAGTTCTTC	TRBV7-8	TRBJ2-1	12	.	many
CASSLRGGRDEQFF	TGTGCCAGCAGCCTCCGGGGGGGCCGAGATGAGCAGTTCTTC	TRBV7-6	TRBJ2-1	14	TRBD2	few
CASSFRQGPNTEAFF	TGCGCCAGCAGCTTTAGGCAGGGGCCGAACACTGAAGCTTTCTTT	TRBV5-1	TRBJ1-1	15	.	.
CASSFPSGAYGYTF	TGTGCCAGCAGTTTCCCCTCAGGGGCCTATGGCTACACCTTC	TRBV28	TRBJ1-2	14	.	many
CSASRSGGEHQETQYF	TGCAGTGCTAGCAGATCTGGGGGAGAACACCAAGAGACCCAGTACTTC	TRBV20-1	TRBJ2-5	16	.	.
CASSIGTVYEQYF	TGTGCCAGCAGCATAGGGACAGTTTACGAGCAGTACTTC	TRBV7-6	TRBJ2-7	13	TRBD1	few
CASSLALTSGGDQKSYNEQFF	TGTGCCAGCAGCTTAGCCTTAACTAGCGGGGGGGATCAGAAGTCCTACAATGAGCAGTTCTTC	TRBV7-9	TRBJ2-1	21	TRBD2	many
CATSRDRSMNTEAFF	TGTGCCACCAGCAGAGATCGGTCGATGAACACTGAAGCTTTCTTT	TRBV15	TRBJ1-1	15	.	many
CASSQIPGNTEAFF	TGCGCCAGCAGCCAAATCCCAGGGAACACTGAAGCTTTCTTT	TRBV4-3	TRBJ1-1	14	.	.